This note documents a single TCR beta chain sequence. The antigen it binds to is not known. The record has no base qualities; no much larger clone is one base away. These data come from a study of STAT5B mutations in CD4+ large granular lymphocyte leukemia (dated by TCRdb to between 2021 and 2024). As for the study more broadly: When cryopreserved patient cells were available, CD8+ cells were depleted as a first step, and selection with anti-CD4 microbeads followed. TCRbeta repertoires of CD4+ T-cell large granular lymphocyte leukemia patients were compared with those of healthy blood donors. Flow cytometry performed on FACSCanto II or FACSVerse showed that the purified fractions had more than 95% purity among lymphocytes. Paper-wide results and their limitations: CD4-sorted patient repertoires appeared more clonal than healthy CD4+ repertoires, and this difference persisted after removing the putative leukemic clones. Enrichment of TRBV06-family usage was observed among the top patient clones (8/27) relative to healthy controls (2/35). Main leukemic clonotypes were private to each patient, although roughly 25% of the main leukemic clonotypes were found at low frequency in the non-leukemic repertoires of other patients. The data were not HLA-matched, and the relatively small sample size could explain the higher clonality seen in CD4+ compared with CD8+ T-LGLL. The sources of patient cells varied, and only 6 CD4-sorted patient samples were included in the clonality comparison with healthy controls.

Trimming leaves V shorter by 2 bases and J shorter by 3 bases, with the junction holding 6 bases beyond the gene matches. The CDR3, cysteine through phenylalanine, is 15 amino acids long. Just CDR3 DNA is preserved here, 45 bases in frame from base 1. The germline V gene provides CDR1 SGHDT and CDR2 YYEEEE. TCRbeta rearrangements were sequenced from genomic DNA using the immunoSEQ assay at survey resolution. Per the source publication's procedure: Clonotypes representing more than 5% of the repertoire were considered putative leukemic clones, and roughly 60 such clones were identified across 27 patients. A lowest detectable productive clonotype frequency of 2.59 x 10-5 was observed in the TCR sequencing data. Analyses included only productive TCRbeta rearrangements, meaning complete and in-frame sequences. The clonality of each sample was calculated as Simpson clonality in the immunoSEQ Analyzer version 3.0. Based on frequency, clones were grouped as very rare, small, medium, large (1-20%) or hyperexpanded (>20%). OLGA 1.2.3 estimated generation probabilities, VDJtools produced V-gene circos plots, VDJdb was queried for specificities, and GLIPH identified CDR3 motifs. TCRdb stores this immuneACCESS table with in-frame sequences only. Part of the clones is absent; in the studies checked, under half of the shortfall reflects unresolved V genes, and no reason is known for the rest. V and J calls and clone size are those listed in that table; D and trimming were worked out from the DNA. Counted in this sample were under 7,500 clones; about 74% of them appeared once. The ten largest clonotypes hold around 1.9% of the sample.

CD4+ T-LGLL patients were recruited from hematology units in Padova (Italy), Helsinki (Finland) and Shinshu (Japan). Patient samples were bead-purified CD4+, CD4+CD8+, CD57+ or CD56+ fractions, or unselected PBMC, depending on sample availability. Somatic STAT5B mutation profiles obtained by deep amplicon sequencing of the same DNA used for patient TCRbeta data were integrated with the patient TCRbeta data. All TCR-sequenced material derived from peripheral blood: patient blood samples and healthy donor buffy coats. Peripheral blood mononuclear cells were isolated by Ficoll-Hypaque gradient centrifugation. The Gentra Puregene Cell and Tissue kit was used for genomic DNA extraction, and quantification was performed on a Qubit 2.0 fluorometer.

The V and J segments used are TRBV5-6 and TRBJ1-1, and TRBD1 matches 8 of the central bases. This clonotype was obtained from a woman between 65 and 79 years old with CD4+ T-cell large granular lymphocyte leukemia. Specimen: PBMCs. The CDR3 here reads CASSFVAGGYTEAFF. The sequenced DNA: TGTGCCAGCAGCTTCGTCGCAGGGGGCTACACTGAAGCTTTCTTT.